This TCR beta chain was identified during a study of T cell responses to AZD1222 COVID-19 vaccine. Study-wide background: Second-dose recipients at about 4 or about 12 weeks were treated as one pooled group.

Some clones are missing from TCRdb's copy, which holds only in-frame ones; the method was immunoSEQ multiplex PCR. The repertoire holds approximately 190,000 clones, with around 93% as singletons. The sequencing here drew on peripheral blood, taken on day 0 of AZD1222 vaccination. The origin of this receptor is an adult in good health.

This CDR3 is CASSLSGQETQYF. DNA of the CDR3: TGTGCCAGCAGTTTATCAGGTCAAGAGACCCAGTACTTC. V is TRBV12-3 or TRBV12-4 and J is TRBJ2-5, with unresolved D. The CDR3 contains 13 residues. Trimming stripped 2 bases from V and 2 bases from J, with 6 bases between.